Sequencing of this T cell receptor beta chain was carried out in a study of shared clonotypes between healthy human individuals. TCRdb keeps only in-frame clones here, not all; method: immunoSEQ multiplex PCR. In the table there are 2 million to 2.5 million clones, approximately 94% of which are singletons. Naive CD8 populations comprised CD45RO-negative cells positively selected for CCR7, excluding terminally differentiated effector memory CD45RA+ cells. V lost 4 bases and J lost 2; bases outside the gene matches: 3. Germline V gene lookup returns CDR1 LNHDA and CDR2 SQIVND (reference sequence). The CDR3 sequence is 15 residues long.

Sequencing used naive CD8+ T cells sorted from blood. The chain links TRBV19 to TRBJ2-7, with 12 bases identical to TRBD2. The clonotype originates from a man younger than 30 in good health. CDR3 nucleotides: TGTGCCAGTAGTACCCGGACTAGCGGGACCTACGAGCAGTACTTC. Protein: CASSTRTSGTYEQYF.